One T cell receptor (beta chain) is described in this entry. Source study methods: Nucleated cell counts were estimated from reference gene primer amplification. The assay was immunoSEQ multiplex PCR, and TCRdb's table has in-frame clones only and misses some. V, J and clone size were drawn from that table, and D and trimming were deduced from the DNA. The sample has some 100,000 clones; about 89% are singletons. Germline assignment: CDR1 MGHDK and CDR2 SYGVNS. The CDR3 consists of 13 residues. V was pared by 5 bases and J by 4 bases, with 11 bases between. The data derive from a study of blood T cell repertoires in COVID-19. At the level of the study: Samples taken during acute and convalescent COVID-19 were collected in the United States, Italy and Spain. PBMCs, B-cell-depleted T cells, or T cells provided the cDNA or gDNA that made up the material.

The specimen sequenced was peripheral blood. The source is a man aged 45 to 65 with acute or convalescent COVID-19. V usage is TRBV25-1 and J usage is TRBJ1-1; weak D call: TRBD1 (6 bases). CDR3 loop: CASSQGLGTEAFF. Here the CDR3 DNA reads TGTGCCAGCAGTCAGGGGTTGGGCACTGAAGCTTTCTTT. Filled out from reference TRBV25-1 and TRBJ1-1, the complete variable domain reads EADIYQTPRYLVIGTGKKITLECSQTMGHDKMYWYQQDPGMELHLIHYSYGVNSTEKGDLSSESTVSRIRTEHFPLTLESARPSHTSQYLCASSQGLGTEAFFGQGTRLTVV.